One sample yielded the 13 T cell receptor beta chains listed below, sequenced in a study of blood T cell repertoires in COVID-19 (dated by TCRdb to the early 2020s). The library was obtained by the immunoSEQ multiplex PCR assay. This immuneACCESS table, as held by TCRdb, lists in-frame sequences with V and J called but not all clones. Of the missing ones, under half trace to an unresolved V gene in checked studies; the others have no known cause. This sample is represented by about 670,000 clones; about 90% of them were singletons. The ten largest make up more than 0.25% of the sample. Material for sequencing was peripheral blood. These TCRs come from a woman younger than 30 with acute or convalescent COVID-19.

The chain is built from TRBV2 and TRBJ1-5; D is unresolved. The ends were cut back, 11 bases at V and 0 bases at J, with 11 bases in the middle. Germline values: CDR1 SNHLY, CDR2 FYNNEI. The CDR3 contains 13 residues. The CDR3 nucleotides read TGTGCCGCCAGGCCAGGTAGCAATCAGCCCCAGCATTTT. It specifies CAARPGSNQPQHF.

The chain employs TRBV5-6 and TRBJ2-3; D might be TRBD2 (6 bases). Germline lookup yields CDR1 SGHDT and CDR2 YYEEEE. The CDR3 has 17 amino acids. The V end was cut by 0 bases, the J end by 1 base, with 15 bases between. This chain's CDR3 is CASSLAGGVRGTDTQYF. CDR3 bases: TGTGCCAGCAGCTTGGCCGGAGGGGTAAGGGGCACAGATACGCAGTATTTT. The complete variable domain, with remaining parts taken from reference TRBV5-6 and TRBJ2-3, reads DAGVTQSPTHLIKTRGQQVTLRCSPKSGHDTVSWYQQALGQGPQFIFQYYEEEERQRGNFPDRFSGHQFPNYSSELNVNALLLGDSALYLCASSLAGGVRGTDTQYFGPGTRLTVL.

The chain has TRBV30 and TRBJ1-1; the match to TRBD1 covers 8 bases. The CDR3 sequence is 12 residues long. Germline-derived CDR1 and CDR2 are GTSNPN and SVGIG (reference sequence). V was clipped by 8 bases and J by 6 bases; unmatched bases: 8. Written as DNA, the CDR3 is TGTGCCGTATCCAGGGGGCAGTCTGAAGCTTTCTTT. Its translation is CAVSRGQSEAFF. The full variable domain, its missing parts supplied by reference TRBV30 and TRBJ1-1, is SQTIHQWPATLVQPVGSPLSLECTVEGTSNPNLYWYRQAAGRGLQLLFYSVGIGQISSEVPQNLSASRPQDRQFILSSKKLLLSDSGFYLCAVSRGQSEAFFGQGTRLTVV.

The chain employs TRBV11-1 and TRBJ2-7; TRBD1 matches at 7 bases. The ends lost 6 bases at V and 0 bases at J; junction bases unmatched: 8. The CDR3 is made up of 15 amino acids. Germline V CDR1 and CDR2: SGHAT, FQDESV (reference sequence). The DNA for the CDR3 is TGTGCCAGCAGGTACGGGACAGCCTACTCCTACGAGCAGTACTTC. It is translated as CASRYGTAYSYEQYF. The full variable domain, completed using reference TRBV11-1 and TRBJ2-7, is EAEVAQSPRYKITEKSQAVAFWCDPISGHATLYWYRQILGQGPELLVQFQDESVVDDSQLPKDRFSAERLKGVDSTLKIQPAELGDSAMYLCASRYGTAYSYEQYFGPGTRLTVT.

This clone turned up a few times. V and J are TRBV7-2 and TRBJ2-1, with D unclear. This CDR3 is built from 14 residues. CDR1 and CDR2 (germline): SGHTA, FQGNSA. V lost 1 base and J 7 bases, leaving 11 bases between the germline ends. The CDR3 loop reads CASSLGGRTNEQFF. The DNA of the CDR3 is TGTGCCAGCAGCTTAGGCGGCCGAACTAATGAGCAGTTCTTC.

The chain couples TRBV9 to TRBJ1-5; D perhaps matches TRBD1 (6 bases). Germline V lookup: CDR1 SGDLS, CDR2 YYNGEE. V was cut by 0 bases and J by 10 bases, with 14 bases left in between. This CDR3 region has 14 residues. The CDR3 bases are TGTGCCAGCAGCGTAGGGTGGGACAATCGTCCCCAGCATTTT. Its protein is CASSVGWDNRPQHF.

The V gene is TRBV19, the J gene TRBJ1-4; D uncertain. The CDR3 contains 13 residues. Germline assignment: CDR1 LNHDA and CDR2 SQIVND (reference sequence). V was shortened by 4 bases and J by 8 bases, with 11 bases between the two germline ends. CDR3 sequence reads: CASSKVGGEKLFF. The DNA for the CDR3 is TGTGCCAGTAGTAAGGTAGGAGGGGAAAAACTGTTTTTT.

The chain combines TRBV30 with TRBJ2-3; TRBD2 agrees at 10 bases. Unmatched junction bases numbered 4, after V lost 0 bases and J lost 13 bases. The CDR3 is 12 amino acids. Germline CDR1 GTSNPN, CDR2 SVGIG (reference sequence). CDR3 in DNA: TGTGCCTGGAGTGTCCTAGCGGGGGTGAAGTATTTT. It specifies CAWSVLAGVKYF.

A note on this clone: The same CDR3 can be traced to other DNA sequences in this sample. The V call is TRBV19, the J call TRBJ2-7, with D possibly matching TRBD1 (6 bases). Trimming took 1 base from V and 3 from J, leaving 10 bases between them. Germline lookup yields CDR1 LNHDA and CDR2 SQIVND (reference sequence). The CDR3 has 14 amino acids. CDR3 coding DNA: TGTGCCAGTAGTATAGGGGCAGGGGACTACGAGCAGTACTTC. Its protein product is CASSIGAGDYEQYF.

This rearrangement joins TRBV5-1 to TRBJ2-7, with 8 bases fitting TRBD1. The CDR3 runs 12 residues. Trimming removed 4 bases from V and 5 bases from J; junction bases left unmatched: 2. The V gene's germline CDR1 is SGHRS and CDR2 YFSETQ. The chain's CDR3 is CASSQDRDEQYF. The CDR3 DNA is TGCGCCAGCAGCCAGGACAGGGACGAGCAGTACTTC. The full variable domain, rest sourced from reference TRBV5-1 and TRBJ2-7, is KAGVTQTPRYLIKTRGQQVTLSCSPISGHRSVSWYQQTPGQGLQFLFEYFSETQRNKGNFPGRFSGRQFSNSRSEMNVSTLELGDSALYLCASSQDRDEQYFGPGTRLTVT.

The chain is built from TRBV4-3 and TRBJ1-6; D gene unclear. Germline CDR1 is LGHNA and CDR2 is YSLEER. CDR3 length: 18 amino acids. V was clipped by 0 bases and J by 0 bases, with 12 bases between them. The CDR3, as DNA: TGCGCCAGCAGCCAAGATCCGGCGGCCAGCTCCTATAATTCACCCCTCCACTTT. Translated, it gives CASSQDPAASSYNSPLHF.

The J gene is TRBJ2-1, the V gene TRBV19, with D maybe TRBD2 (5 bases). V lost 6 bases to trimming and J lost 7 bases, with 10 bases between them. Germline loops: CDR1 LNHDA, CDR2 SQIVND (reference sequence). CDR3 length: 12 amino acids. The CDR3 loop reads CASRRTGNEQFF. DNA of the CDR3: TGTGCCAGTAGAAGGACTGGGAATGAGCAGTTCTTC.

The sample holds one count of this clone. The V call is TRBV12-5, the J call TRBJ2-3, with D possibly matching TRBD1 (5 bases). V was pared by 3 bases and J by 8 bases, with 12 bases between. The germline V gene encodes CDR1 LGHNT and CDR2 FRNRAP. The CDR3 is made up of 13 amino acids. CDR3 protein: CASGLPRDSTQYF. The CDR3 nucleotides are TGTGCTAGTGGTTTACCCAGGGATTCTACGCAGTATTTT.